The rows below give T cell receptor beta chains drawn from one sample of a study of T-cell memory formation after mild COVID-19. TCRdb reanalysed the 5' RACE reads using MiXCR and keeps one entry per CDR3 protein. The table shows about 340,000 distinct CDR3 sequences, with around a fifth occurring only once. Sample: PBMCs or a T cell subset sorted from them (not recorded which). The receptor source for this set is an adult woman who had mild COVID-19 (a few samples of this study predate the infection). Cell type and time point are not known. CDR3s include the opening cysteine and the closing phenylalanine or tryptophan. The D gene is left open where the match is weak. Clone size is given for some rows only: seen once, a few or many times, or a class if the clone is expanded.

NA,TRBJ2-1,TRBV3-1,NA,15,CASSQADGLYNEQFF,TGTGCCAGCAGCCAAGCTGACGGACTCTACAATGAGCAGTTCTTC
NA,TRBJ1-1,TRBV4-1,TRBD1,19,CASSQDKGQGRSVNTEAFF,TGCGCCAGCAGCCAAGATAAGGGACAGGGGAGGTCGGTGAACACTGAAGCTTTCTTT
NA,TRBJ2-5,TRBV5-4,NA,14,CASSRSLGGETQYF,TGTGCCAGCAGCCGTTCTCTGGGCGGAGAGACCCAGTACTTC
few,TRBJ2-7,TRBV5-1,TRBD1,14,CASSMGQGYYEQYF,TGCGCCAGCAGTATGGGACAGGGATATTACGAGCAGTACTTC
NA,TRBJ1-2,TRBV9,TRBD1,15,CATRSEQGAIHGYTF,TGTGCCACCCGATCAGAACAGGGGGCGATACATGGCTACACCTTC
NA,TRBJ2-7,TRBV5-4,NA,14,CASSPGAGRIEQYF,TGTGCCAGCAGCCCAGGGGCAGGGAGGATCGAGCAGTACTTC
few,TRBJ2-3,TRBV28,TRBD2,14,CASSRAGVGDTQYF,TGTGCCAGCAGTCGAGCGGGGGTAGGAGATACGCAGTATTTT
few,TRBJ2-3,TRBV20-1,TRBD2,15,CSARSGLAGGDTQYF,TGCAGTGCTAGGTCGGGACTAGCGGGAGGTGATACGCAGTATTTT
many,TRBJ1-1,TRBV9,NA,13,CASSGGRLPEAFF,TGTGCCAGCAGCGGCGGGCGGCTCCCTGAAGCTTTCTTT
few,TRBJ2-1,TRBV7-3,TRBD1,13,CASSFAGGNEQFF,TGTGCCAGCAGCTTCGCAGGGGGTAACGAGCAGTTCTTC
NA,TRBJ2-3,TRBV5-1,TRBD2,17,CASSEGLAAASTDTQYF,TGCGCCAGCAGCGAGGGACTAGCGGCCGCTAGCACAGATACGCAGTATTTT
few,TRBJ2-2,TRBV19,NA,15,CASSIAGRDTGELFF,TGTGCCAGTAGTATAGCCGGGCGTGACACCGGGGAGCTGTTTTTT
many,TRBJ2-2,TRBV5-1,NA,13,CASSLGNTGELFF,TGCGCCAGCAGCTTGGGGAACACCGGGGAGCTGTTTTTT
NA,TRBJ2-2,TRBV11-3,TRBD2,18,CASSFFFAALAGTGELFF,TGTGCCAGCAGCTTCTTTTTTGCGGCACTAGCGGGCACCGGGGAGCTGTTTTTT
few,TRBJ1-1,TRBV19,NA,13,CASRSSGRTEAFF,TGTGCCAGTAGATCGAGCGGGAGGACTGAAGCTTTCTTT
NA,TRBJ2-7,TRBV12-3/TRBV12-4,NA,13,CASTSGGPYEQYF,TGTGCCAGCACCTCCGGTGGCCCCTACGAGCAGTACTTC
NA,TRBJ2-1,TRBV14,TRBD2,15,CASSRWTSGYNEQFF,TGTGCCAGCAGTCGCTGGACTAGCGGGTACAATGAGCAGTTCTTC
NA,TRBJ2-1,TRBV20-1,NA,13,CSVEGPSYNEQFF,TGCAGTGTTGAGGGCCCTTCCTACAATGAGCAGTTCTTC
NA,TRBJ1-3,TRBV30,TRBD1,15,CAWSLTGAVGNTIYF,TGTGCCTGGAGTTTAACAGGGGCAGTTGGAAACACCATATATTTT
many,TRBJ2-5,TRBV14,NA,13,CASSRTYQETQYF,TGTGCCAGCAGCCGGACGTACCAAGAGACCCAGTACTTC
NA,TRBJ1-1,TRBV12-3/TRBV12-4,NA,13,CASSLGQSPKAFF,TGTGCCAGCAGTTTAGGACAGTCACCTAAAGCTTTCTTT
NA,TRBJ2-7,TRBV6-5,TRBD2,14,CASTKREGHYEQYF,TGTGCCAGCACAAAGCGGGAGGGCCACTACGAGCAGTACTTC
NA,TRBJ1-5,TRBV24-1,NA,12,CATADSNQPQHF,TGTGCCACGGCAGACAGCAATCAGCCCCAGCATTTT
NA,TRBJ1-1,TRBV7-9,TRBD1,15,CASSLGQGVYTEAFF,TGTGCCAGCAGCCTCGGACAGGGGGTATACACTGAAGCTTTCTTT
NA,TRBJ1-1,TRBV13,NA,14,CASSLNPQRAEAFF,TGTGCCAGCAGCCTCAACCCTCAACGGGCTGAAGCTTTCTTT
few,TRBJ1-1,TRBV10-3,TRBD1,16,CAIEKTKGQGYTEAFF,TGTGCCATCGAAAAGACAAAGGGACAGGGATACACTGAAGCTTTCTTT
few,TRBJ1-4,TRBV7-9,NA,16,CASSLGPRLSDEKLFF,TGTGCCAGCAGCTTAGGGCCTAGACTCTCGGATGAAAAACTGTTTTTT
NA,TRBJ2-2,TRBV24-1,NA,11,CATSVAGQLFF,TGTGCCACCAGTGTTGCGGGTCAGCTGTTTTTT
NA,TRBJ1-2,TRBV12-3/TRBV12-4,TRBD1,12,CASSLGQGGYTF,TGTGCCAGCAGTTTAGGACAGGGGGGCTACACCTTC
NA,TRBJ2-1,TRBV10-3,NA,11,CAISVATEQFF,TGTGCCATCAGTGTGGCGACCGAGCAGTTCTTC
few,TRBJ2-5,TRBV29-1,TRBD1,14,CSCKVGTGEETQYF,TGCAGCTGCAAGGTCGGGACAGGGGAAGAGACCCAGTACTTC
NA,TRBJ2-1,TRBV14,TRBD2,17,CASSKYVMTSGGNEQFF,TGTGCCAGCAGCAAATACGTTATGACTAGCGGGGGTAATGAGCAGTTCTTC
NA,TRBJ2-1,TRBV9,TRBD2,15,CASSVGGLGGNEQFF,TGTGCCAGCAGCGTAGGGGGACTAGGGGGCAATGAGCAGTTCTTC
NA,TRBJ1-4,TRBV12-3/TRBV12-4,TRBD1,14,CASSFRTGGEKLFF,TGTGCCAGCAGTTTTCGGACAGGGGGTGAAAAACTGTTTTTT
few,TRBJ2-7,TRBV29-1,NA,16,CSVGQDPKLISYEQYF,TGCAGCGTTGGGCAGGACCCGAAATTAATATCCTACGAGCAGTACTTC
NA,TRBJ1-6,TRBV4-1,NA,15,CASSQDKEALSPLHF,TGCGCCAGCAGCCAAGATAAAGAGGCTCTCTCACCCCTCCACTTT
few,TRBJ1-1,TRBV5-1,TRBD1,13,CASSQGQASEAFF,TGCGCCAGCAGCCAGGGACAGGCCTCTGAAGCTTTCTTT
NA,TRBJ2-5,TRBV6-5,NA,16,CASSYSTYAPAETQYF,TGTGCCAGCAGTTACTCGACTTATGCCCCCGCAGAGACCCAGTACTTC
few,TRBJ2-1,TRBV4-2,TRBD2,15,CASSQEGLAGNEQFF,TGTGCCAGCAGCCAAGAAGGCCTAGCGGGCAATGAGCAGTTCTTC
NA,TRBJ2-7,TRBV5-6,NA,14,CASSQGRMTYEQYF,TGTGCCAGCAGCCAGGGACGGATGACCTACGAGCAGTACTTC
NA,TRBJ2-7,TRBV5-1,NA,14,CASSLARVPYEQYF,TGCGCCAGCAGCTTGGCAAGGGTTCCCTACGAGCAGTACTTC
NA,TRBJ1-1,TRBV5-1,TRBD1,16,CASSLWTGGAGTEAFF,TGCGCCAGCAGCTTGTGGACAGGGGGCGCGGGGACTGAAGCTTTCTTT
few,TRBJ2-5,TRBV5-1,NA,13,CASSLMKHETQYF,TGCGCCAGCAGCTTAATGAAACACGAGACCCAGTACTTC
NA,TRBJ2-1,TRBV12-3/TRBV12-4,TRBD2,16,CASSLVPPGLDNEQFF,TGTGCCAGCAGTTTAGTCCCCCCGGGACTAGACAATGAGCAGTTCTTC
NA,TRBJ1-3,TRBV20-1,NA,15,CSAWRGAAFGNTIYF,TGCAGTGCCTGGAGGGGAGCGGCATTCGGAAACACCATATATTTT
NA,TRBJ2-1,TRBV7-2,TRBD2,15,CASSSLGGGYNEQFF,TGTGCCAGCAGTTCGTTGGGCGGGGGCTACAATGAGCAGTTCTTC
few,TRBJ2-5,TRBV24-1,NA,16,CATSDPRRGAGETQYF,TGTGCCACCAGTGATCCCCGCAGGGGGGCTGGTGAGACCCAGTACTTC
NA,TRBJ2-1,TRBV21-1,NA,15,CASSIRAGVYNEQFF,TGTGCCAGCAGCATTCGAGCGGGAGTCTACAATGAGCAGTTCTTC
few,TRBJ2-7,TRBV18,NA,13,CASSPGMSGEQYF,TGTGCCAGCTCACCGGGAATGTCGGGCGAGCAGTACTTC
NA,TRBJ2-3,TRBV20-1,TRBD2,18,CSARGRTSGRSGTDTQYF,TGCAGTGCTAGAGGGCGGACTAGCGGGAGGTCGGGCACAGATACGCAGTATTTT
NA,TRBJ1-5,TRBV4-1,NA,14,CASKDPYSNQPQHF,TGCGCCAGCAAAGACCCGTATAGCAATCAGCCCCAGCATTTT
many,TRBJ1-2,TRBV20-1,NA,14,CSPTLGQGVNGYTF,TGCAGTCCGACCCTGGGGCAGGGAGTCAATGGCTACACCTTC
few,TRBJ2-1,TRBV20-1,NA,14,CSASNGSGYNEQFF,TGCAGTGCTAGCAACGGGTCGGGCTACAATGAGCAGTTCTTC
NA,TRBJ2-4,TRBV29-1,TRBD1,12,CSVSGTGDIQYF,TGCAGCGTTTCCGGGACAGGGGACATTCAGTACTTC
NA,TRBJ1-2,TRBV12-3/TRBV12-4,NA,15,CASSLRQYTNYGYTF,TGTGCCAGCAGTTTGAGGCAGTATACTAACTATGGCTACACCTTC
NA,TRBJ2-1,TRBV20-1,NA,16,CSAPKHDRLAINEQFF,TGCAGTGCTCCCAAACATGACAGGCTAGCCATCAATGAGCAGTTCTTC
few,TRBJ1-1,TRBV7-3,NA,13,CASSFQGPTEAFF,TGTGCCAGCAGCTTCCAGGGCCCAACTGAAGCTTTCTTT
NA,TRBJ2-7,TRBV4-2,NA,12,CASSQDLGEQYF,TGTGCCAGCAGCCAAGATCTGGGCGAGCAGTACTTC
few,TRBJ2-7,TRBV20-1,NA,15,CSARDPGTSGYEQYF,TGCAGTGCTAGAGATCCCGGGACGTCCGGCTACGAGCAGTACTTC